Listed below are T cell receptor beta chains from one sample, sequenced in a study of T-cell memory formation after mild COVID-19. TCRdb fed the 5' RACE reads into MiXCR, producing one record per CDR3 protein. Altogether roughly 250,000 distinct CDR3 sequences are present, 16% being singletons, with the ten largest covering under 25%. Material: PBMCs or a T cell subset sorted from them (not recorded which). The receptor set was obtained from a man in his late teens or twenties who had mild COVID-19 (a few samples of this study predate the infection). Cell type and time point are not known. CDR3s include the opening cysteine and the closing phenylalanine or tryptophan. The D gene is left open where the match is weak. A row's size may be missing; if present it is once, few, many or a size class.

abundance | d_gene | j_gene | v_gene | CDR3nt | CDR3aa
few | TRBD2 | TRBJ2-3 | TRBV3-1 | TGTGCCAGCAGCCAAGAGGGCGGGGGGGCCGGAGATACGCAGTATTTT | CASSQEGGGAGDTQYF
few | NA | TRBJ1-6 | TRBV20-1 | TGCAGTGCTAGAGATCCCCACGCGGTTCCCCTCCACTTT | CSARDPHAVPLHF
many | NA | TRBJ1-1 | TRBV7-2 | TGTGCCAGCAGCGTAGACAGGAACACTGAAGCTTTCTTT | CASSVDRNTEAFF
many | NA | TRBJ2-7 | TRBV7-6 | TGTGCCAGCAGCCCACGGATCCGGGGGACCTCCTACGAGCAGTACTTC | CASSPRIRGTSYEQYF
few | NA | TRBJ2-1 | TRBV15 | TGTGCCACCAGCAGAGCCCTCGGACGCAATGAGCAGTTCTTC | CATSRALGRNEQFF
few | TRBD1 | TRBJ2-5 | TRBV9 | TGTGCCAGCAGCGTCGGGACAGGGGAAGAGACCCAGTACTTC | CASSVGTGEETQYF
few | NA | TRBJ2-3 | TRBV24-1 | TGTGCCACCAGTGATCCCGGACTTTCTTCTAGCACAGATACGCAGTATTTT | CATSDPGLSSSTDTQYF
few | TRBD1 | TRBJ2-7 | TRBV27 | TGTGCCAGCAGGACAGGGGGAGGCGAGCAGTACTTC | CASRTGGGEQYF
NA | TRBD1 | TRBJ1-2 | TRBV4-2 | TGTGCCAGCAGCCAAGATGGGACAGGGTATGGCTACACCTTC | CASSQDGTGYGYTF
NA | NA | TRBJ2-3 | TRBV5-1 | TGCGCCAGCAGCTTGGAACCGGCCGCAGATACGCAGTATTTT | CASSLEPAADTQYF
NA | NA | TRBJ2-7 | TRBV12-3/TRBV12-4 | TGTGCCAGCAGTCCCCTTAGCGGCCCCTACGAGCAGTACTTC | CASSPLSGPYEQYF
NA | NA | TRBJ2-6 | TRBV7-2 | TGTGCCAGCAGCTTTTGGGGCAGTTTTTTGGCTGGGGCCAACGTCCTGACTTTC | CASSFWGSFLAGANVLTF
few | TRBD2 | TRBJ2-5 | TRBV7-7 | TGTGCTAGCAGCCCGACTAGCGGGGGGTTGGAGACCCAGTACTTC | CASSPTSGGLETQYF
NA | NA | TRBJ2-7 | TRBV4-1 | TGCGCCAGCAGCCAAGTGTCTTCAGTCTCCTACGAGCAGTACTTC | CASSQVSSVSYEQYF
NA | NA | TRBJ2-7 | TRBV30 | TGTGCCTGGCTGGGGAAAGGGTCCTACGAGCAGTACTTC | CAWLGKGSYEQYF
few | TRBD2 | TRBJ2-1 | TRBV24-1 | TGTGCCACCAGTGCCGCGGGGGGTCCAGATGAGCAGTTCTTC | CATSAAGGPDEQFF
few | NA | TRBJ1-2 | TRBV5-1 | TGCGCCAGCAGCTACCAGACTCCTAACTATGGCTACACCTTC | CASSYQTPNYGYTF
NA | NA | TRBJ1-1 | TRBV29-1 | TGCAGCGTTGTGTCCCGACAGCACACTGAAGCTTTCTTT | CSVVSRQHTEAFF
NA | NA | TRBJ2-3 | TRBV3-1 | TGTGCCAGCAGCCCTTCACTCGATACGCAGTATTTT | CASSPSLDTQYF
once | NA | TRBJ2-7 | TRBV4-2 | TGTGCCAGCAGCCAAGAGAATGCGACCCACTACGAGCAGTACTTC | CASSQENATHYEQYF
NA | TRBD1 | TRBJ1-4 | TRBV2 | TGTGCCAGCAGTGGGGACAGGGGGCTAGGAAAACTGTTTTTT | CASSGDRGLGKLFF
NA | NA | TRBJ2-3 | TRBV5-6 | TGTGCCAGCAGCTTACTAGGTAGAGATACGCAGTATTTT | CASSLLGRDTQYF
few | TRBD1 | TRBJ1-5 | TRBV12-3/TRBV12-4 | TGTGCCAGCAGTTCCGGACAGGTCAATCAGCCCCAGCATTTT | CASSSGQVNQPQHF
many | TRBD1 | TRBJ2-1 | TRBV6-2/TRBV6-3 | TGTGCCAGCAGGAGGGACAGGTACAATGAGCAGTTCTTC | CASRRDRYNEQFF
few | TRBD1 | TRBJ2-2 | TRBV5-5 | TGTGCCAGCAGCGCCTTGACAGGGTCGCCCGGGGAGCTGTTTTTT | CASSALTGSPGELFF
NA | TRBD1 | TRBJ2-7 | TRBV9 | TGTGCCAGCGGCGGACAGGGTCGCGAGCAGTACTTC | CASGGQGREQYF
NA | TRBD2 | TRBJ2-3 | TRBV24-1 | TGTGCCACCAGTGAGGGGGACAGTGGGACTAGCGGGACAGATACGCAGTATTTT | CATSEGDSGTSGTDTQYF
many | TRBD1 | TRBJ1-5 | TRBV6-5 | TGTGCCAGCAGCTCGACAGGGAACGAACAGCCCCAGCATTTT | CASSSTGNEQPQHF
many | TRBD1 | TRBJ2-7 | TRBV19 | TGTGCCAGTAGTTCACTCCGCCGGACAGGGGGTCCCTACGAGCAGTACTTC | CASSSLRRTGGPYEQYF
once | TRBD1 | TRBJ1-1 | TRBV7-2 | TGTGCCAGCAGCCCGAGGGGGCGAAGGAACACTGAAGCTTTCTTT | CASSPRGRRNTEAFF
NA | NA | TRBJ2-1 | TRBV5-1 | TGCGCCAGCATCGGGGTCAGCCTCAATGAGCAGTTCTTC | CASIGVSLNEQFF
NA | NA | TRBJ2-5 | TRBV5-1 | TGCGCCAGCAGCCCCCGAGGGGGGCATCCGGCAGAGACCCAGTACTTC | CASSPRGGHPAETQYF
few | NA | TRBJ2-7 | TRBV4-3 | TGCGCCAGCAGCTTACAGGACAAGGGGCTCTACGAGCAGTACTTC | CASSLQDKGLYEQYF
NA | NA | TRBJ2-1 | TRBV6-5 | TGTGCCAGCAGTTCCAGCAGCTCCTACAATGAGCAGTTCTTC | CASSSSSSYNEQFF
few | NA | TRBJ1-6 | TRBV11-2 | TGTGCCAGCACCCTTAATCAACAGAGGTCACCCCTCCACTTT | CASTLNQQRSPLHF
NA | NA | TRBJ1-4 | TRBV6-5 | TGTGCCAGCAGTTACGCAGGGTTAACTAATGAAAAACTGTTTTTT | CASSYAGLTNEKLFF
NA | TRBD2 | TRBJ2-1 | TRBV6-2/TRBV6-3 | TGTGCCAGCAGTTATTCTCTAGCGGGCATCAATGAGCAGTTCTTC | CASSYSLAGINEQFF
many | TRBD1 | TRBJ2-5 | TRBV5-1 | TGCGCCAGCAGCTCCGGGACAGGGGGCTTCGTTTTGAAAGAGACCCAGTACTTC | CASSSGTGGFVLKETQYF
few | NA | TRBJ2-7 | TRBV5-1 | TGCGCCAGCAGCGCAGCGGGCGGGCGAGGCTCCTACGAGCAGTACTTC | CASSAAGGRGSYEQYF
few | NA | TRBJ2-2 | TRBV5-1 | TGCGCCAGCAGCCCCGGGATGCCGAACACCGGGGAGCTGTTTTTT | CASSPGMPNTGELFF
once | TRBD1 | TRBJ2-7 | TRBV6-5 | TGTGCCAGCAGTTACTCTCGGACAGGGGAGCAGTACTTC | CASSYSRTGEQYF
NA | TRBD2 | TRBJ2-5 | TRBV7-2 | TGTGCCAGCAGCTACCGGCGGGGGTTTGAGACCCAGTACTTC | CASSYRRGFETQYF
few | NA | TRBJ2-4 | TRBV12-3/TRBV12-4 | TGTGCCAGCAGTTTACAGTGGGCAGAGAAAAACATTCAGTACTTC | CASSLQWAEKNIQYF
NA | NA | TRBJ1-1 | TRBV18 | TGTGCCAGCTCACCTCTAACCTCGGGGGGGAACACTGAAGCTTTCTTT | CASSPLTSGGNTEAFF
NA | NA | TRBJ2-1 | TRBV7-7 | TGTGCCAGCAGCTTTAGGAGGGGACCAAACAATGAGCAGTTCTTC | CASSFRRGPNNEQFF
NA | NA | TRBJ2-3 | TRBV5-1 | TGCGCCAGCAGCTTTCCGGGACAAACTAGCACAGATACGCAGTATTTT | CASSFPGQTSTDTQYF
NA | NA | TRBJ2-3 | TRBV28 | TGTGCCAGCAGTTTTGTTACGCAGTATTTT | CASSFVTQYF
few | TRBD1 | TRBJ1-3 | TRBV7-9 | TGTGCCAGCAGCTTTGGGAGAGGACAGGGAATTGGAAACACCATATATTTT | CASSFGRGQGIGNTIYF
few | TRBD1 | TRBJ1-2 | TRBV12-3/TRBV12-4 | TGTGCCAGCAGTTTAGTCGGGACAGACTATGGCTACACCTTC | CASSLVGTDYGYTF
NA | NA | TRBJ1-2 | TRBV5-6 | TGTGCCAGCAGCACCCGTTCCCGGAGGGCCTATGGCTACACCTTC | CASSTRSRRAYGYTF
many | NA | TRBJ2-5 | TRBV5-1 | TGCGCCAGCAGCACCGGTCGTATTGGGGTGGAGACCCAGTACTTC | CASSTGRIGVETQYF
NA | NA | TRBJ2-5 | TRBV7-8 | TGTGCCAGCAGCTTAGTTCCGGGGAGGGAGACCCAGTACTTC | CASSLVPGRETQYF
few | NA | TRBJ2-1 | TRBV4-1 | TGCGCCAGCAGCCAAGATGAGGGGCGGGATGAGCAGTTCTTC | CASSQDEGRDEQFF